This is a list of T cell receptor beta chains from one sample in a study of beta chain features in type 1 diabetes. Measured with immunoSEQ multiplex PCR; TCRdb has only the in-frame clones, and not every one. Of some 500,000 clones in the sample, over 9.5% were seen once. The material sequenced was naive CD4+ T cells from blood. These receptors were obtained from a woman aged 18-29 years in good health. Each CDR3 is given with its conserved first and last residue. A D gene is named only where the DNA matches it firmly. Clone size appears in some rows only: once, few, many, or a class for an expanded clone.

clone_size cdr3_length j_call d_call v_call cdr3_aa cdr3_nt
few 12 TRBJ2-3 - TRBV5-4 CASSSETDTQYF TGTGCCAGCAGCTCGGAGACAGATACGCAGTATTTT
few 13 TRBJ1-2 - TRBV5-1 CASSQTGDYGYTF TGCGCCAGCAGTCAAACAGGAGACTATGGCTACACCTTC
- 15 TRBJ2-5 - TRBV7-8 CASSLGRGSQETQYF TGTGCCAGCAGCTTAGGGCGGGGCTCCCAAGAGACCCAGTACTTC
- 11 TRBJ1-1 - TRBV20-1 CSGDDGTEAFF TGCAGTGGGGATGACGGCACTGAAGCTTTCTTT
- 14 TRBJ2-7 - TRBV4-3 CASSQDSAGRGQYF TGCGCCAGCAGCCAAGACTCGGCTGGACGGGGGCAGTACTTC
- 16 TRBJ2-3 TRBD2 TRBV2 CASSVSGRGLTDTQYF TGTGCCAGCAGCGTCAGCGGGAGGGGACTCACAGATACGCAGTATTTT
few 11 TRBJ2-7 - TRBV20-1 CGAKGAGEQYF TGCGGGGCCAAGGGAGCGGGTGAGCAGTACTTC
few 16 TRBJ2-2 - TRBV5-1 CASSLVAAVNTGELFF TGCGCCAGCAGCTTGGTAGCAGCAGTAAACACCGGGGAGCTGTTTTTT
few 14 TRBJ2-1 - TRBV7-2 CASSRDFNVNEQFF TGTGCCAGCAGCCGGGACTTCAATGTCAATGAGCAGTTCTTC
- 12 TRBJ2-3 - TRBV7-2 CASSLYPNTQYF TGTGCCAGCAGCTTATATCCGAATACGCAGTATTTT
- 16 TRBJ2-1 - TRBV6-5 CASSYSLASSYNEQFF TGTGCCAGCAGTTACTCTCTAGCGAGTAGCTACAATGAGCAGTTCTTC
- 17 TRBJ2-5 - TRBV4-3 CASSKRPSGPWVETQYF TGCGCCAGCAGCAAACGACCAAGCGGACCATGGGTGGAGACCCAGTACTTC
- 18 TRBJ2-3 - TRBV5-1 CASSLVPGTKGHTDTQYF TGCGCCAGCAGCTTGGTGCCTGGGACGAAGGGACACACAGATACGCAGTATTTT
few 13 TRBJ2-5 - TRBV11-3 CASSFGSQETQYF TGTGCCAGCAGCTTTGGGTCCCAAGAGACCCAGTACTTC
few 14 TRBJ2-1 - TRBV14 CASTGVARYNEQFF TGTGCCAGCACCGGGGTAGCGCGATACAATGAGCAGTTCTTC
- 12 TRBJ1-6 - TRBV28 CASRGVNSPLHF TGTGCCAGCAGAGGCGTAAATTCACCCCTCCACTTT
- 15 TRBJ1-2 - TRBV5-1 CASSFELRLRNGYTF TGCGCCAGCAGCTTCGAGCTACGACTGAGGAATGGCTACACCTTC
- 11 TRBJ2-5 - TRBV6-1 CASSERQTQYF TGTGCCAGCAGTGAAAGACAGACCCAGTACTTC
few 14 TRBJ2-7 - TRBV6-6 CASSYSRQGYEQYF TGTGCCAGCAGTTACTCGAGGCAGGGGTACGAGCAGTACTTC
- 15 TRBJ1-2 - TRBV4-3 CASSQDWADPYGYTF TGCGCCAGCAGCCAAGATTGGGCCGACCCTTATGGCTACACCTTC
- 13 TRBJ2-3 - TRBV9 CASSVVNTDTQYF TGTGCCAGCAGCGTAGTAAACACAGATACGCAGTATTTT
few 13 TRBJ1-1 - TRBV5-1 CASSLVGYTEAFF TGCGCCAGCAGCTTGGTGGGATACACTGAAGCTTTCTTT
- 15 TRBJ2-1 TRBD1 TRBV29-1 CSVVPGQGGYNEQFF TGCAGCGTGGTCCCGGGACAGGGAGGCTACAATGAGCAGTTCTTC
- 14 TRBJ1-1 TRBD1 TRBV7-2 CASSSRQGLTEAFF TGTGCCAGCAGCTCCAGACAGGGACTCACTGAAGCTTTCTTT
few 15 TRBJ2-4 - TRBV9 CASSEVGAAKNIQYF TGTGCCAGCAGCGAAGTGGGCGCAGCCAAAAACATTCAGTACTTC
- 13 TRBJ1-2 TRBD1 TRBV7-2 CASSPDRGGGYTF TGTGCCAGCAGCCCTGACAGGGGAGGCGGCTACACCTTC